This T cell receptor beta chain was documented in a study of blood T cell repertoires in COVID-19. This clone was found once. Clones were read by immunoSEQ multiplex PCR, and TCRdb kept only the in-frame ones, dropping some. The sample has just over 250,000 clones; 86% are singletons. In germline, CDR1 is KGHSH, CDR2 LQKENI. The CDR3 is 14 amino acids. V was cut by 1 base and J by 3 bases, with 9 bases left in between. This clonotype originated in a man in his forties who had recovered from COVID-19. The chain employs TRBV18 and TRBJ1-1, with a possible D match to TRBD1 (6 bases). Sequencing input: peripheral blood. Written as DNA, the CDR3 is TGTGCCAGCTCACCACTTAAGGGGGACACTGAAGCTTTCTTT. Translation gives CASSPLKGDTEAFF.